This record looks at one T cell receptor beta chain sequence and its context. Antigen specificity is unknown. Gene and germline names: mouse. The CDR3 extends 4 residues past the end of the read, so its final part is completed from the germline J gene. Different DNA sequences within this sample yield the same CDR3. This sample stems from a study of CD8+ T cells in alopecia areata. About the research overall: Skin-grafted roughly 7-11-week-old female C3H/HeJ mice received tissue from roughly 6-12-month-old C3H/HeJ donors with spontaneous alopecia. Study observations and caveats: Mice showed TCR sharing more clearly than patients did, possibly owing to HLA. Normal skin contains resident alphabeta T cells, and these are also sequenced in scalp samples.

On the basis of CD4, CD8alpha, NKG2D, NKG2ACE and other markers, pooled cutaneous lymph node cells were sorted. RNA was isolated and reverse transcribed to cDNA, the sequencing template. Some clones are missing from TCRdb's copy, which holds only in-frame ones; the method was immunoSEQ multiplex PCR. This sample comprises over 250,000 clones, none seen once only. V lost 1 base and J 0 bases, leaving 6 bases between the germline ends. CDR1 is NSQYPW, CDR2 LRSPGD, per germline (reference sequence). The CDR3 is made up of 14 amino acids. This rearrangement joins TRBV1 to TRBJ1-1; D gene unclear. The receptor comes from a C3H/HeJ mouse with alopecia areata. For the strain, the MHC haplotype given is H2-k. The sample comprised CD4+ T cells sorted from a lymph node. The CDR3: CTCSAVQTNTEVFF. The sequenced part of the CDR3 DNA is TGCACCTGCAGTGCAGTTCAGACAAACACA.